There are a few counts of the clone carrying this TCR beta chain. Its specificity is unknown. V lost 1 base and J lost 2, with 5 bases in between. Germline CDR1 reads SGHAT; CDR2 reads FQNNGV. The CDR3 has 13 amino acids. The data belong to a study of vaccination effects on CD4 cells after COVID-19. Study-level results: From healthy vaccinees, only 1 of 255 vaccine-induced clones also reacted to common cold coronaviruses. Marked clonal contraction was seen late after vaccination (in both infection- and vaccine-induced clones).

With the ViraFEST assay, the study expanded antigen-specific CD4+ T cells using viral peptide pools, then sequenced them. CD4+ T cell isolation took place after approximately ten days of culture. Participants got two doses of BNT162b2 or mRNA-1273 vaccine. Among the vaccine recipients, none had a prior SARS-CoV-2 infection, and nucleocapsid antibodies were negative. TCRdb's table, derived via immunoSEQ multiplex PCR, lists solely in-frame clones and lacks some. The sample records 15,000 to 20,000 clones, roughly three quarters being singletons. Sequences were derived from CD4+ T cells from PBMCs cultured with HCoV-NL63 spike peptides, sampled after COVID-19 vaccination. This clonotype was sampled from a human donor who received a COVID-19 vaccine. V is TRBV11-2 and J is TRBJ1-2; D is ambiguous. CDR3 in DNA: TGTGCCAGCAGCTTAGGTACGAACTATGGCTACACCTTC. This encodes CASSLGTNYGYTF.